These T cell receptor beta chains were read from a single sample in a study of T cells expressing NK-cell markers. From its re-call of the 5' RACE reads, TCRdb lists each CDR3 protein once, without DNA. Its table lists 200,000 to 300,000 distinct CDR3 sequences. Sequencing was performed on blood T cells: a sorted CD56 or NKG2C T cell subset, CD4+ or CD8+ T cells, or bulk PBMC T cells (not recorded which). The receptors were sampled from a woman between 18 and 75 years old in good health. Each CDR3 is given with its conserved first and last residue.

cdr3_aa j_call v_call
CASKLGQGTDTRYF TRBJ2-3 TRBV2
CASSDQGDIQYF TRBJ2-4 TRBV5-1
CASRGSGATDTQYF TRBJ2-3 TRBV5-1
CATTPRQGLREQYF TRBJ2-7 TRBV7-2
CSAVPGGGPTDTQYF TRBJ2-3 TRBV20-1
CASSLSRRDTEAFF TRBJ1-1 TRBV7-2
CSASLASRKNIQYF TRBJ2-4 TRBV20-1
CSASLYLPYEQYF TRBJ2-7 TRBV20-1
CASSPRKRDSGNEQFF TRBJ2-1 TRBV7-2
CASSSRGFDQPQHF TRBJ1-5 TRBV7-2
CSARGAGGVGWYEQFF TRBJ2-1 TRBV20-1
CASSDSILGSTDTQYF TRBJ2-3 TRBV6-4
CSVDLGATDTQYF TRBJ2-3 TRBV29-1
CASVYSGRAHEQYF TRBJ2-7 TRBV28
CASSLGPKMEQFF TRBJ2-1 TRBV12-3/TRBV12-4
CASRQNRDRSEAFF TRBJ1-1 TRBV6-5
CASTDFRTEGTDTQYF TRBJ2-3 TRBV12-3/TRBV12-4
CAISGGQAGETQYF TRBJ2-5 TRBV10-3
CASSPTRYHYNSPLHF TRBJ1-6 TRBV5-1
CASKFLAGVDEQFF TRBJ2-1 TRBV6-2/TRBV6-3
CSARDQRRPNYGYTF TRBJ1-2 TRBV20-1
CAISGGQGYEQYF TRBJ2-7 TRBV10-3
CASTLSGIGNTIYF TRBJ1-3 TRBV6-5
CASSPWGTGDQETQYF TRBJ2-5 TRBV12-3/TRBV12-4